The source of this TCR beta chain is a study of blood T cell repertoires in COVID-19. At the level of the study: Material from acute and convalescent COVID-19 was sourced from the United States, Italy and Spain.

The CDR3 spans 14 residues. Unmatched junction bases numbered 1, after V lost 2 bases and J lost 1 base. From germline, CDR1 is SGHAT and CDR2 FQNNGV. Authors' processing steps: It was from reference gene primer amplification that nucleated cell counts were estimated. The data were produced by immunoSEQ multiplex PCR, yet TCRdb's version contains in-frame clones alone and is incomplete. That table is the source of V, J and clone size, and D and trimming were worked out from the DNA. The sample has 95,000 to 110,000 clones; roughly 80% are singletons. V is TRBV11-2 and J is TRBJ1-1, with 7 positions matching TRBD1. The clonotype originates from a woman of 80 years or more with active or convalescent COVID-19. What was sequenced was peripheral blood. Here the CDR3 reads CASSLKGANTEAFF. DNA of the CDR3: TGTGCCAGCAGCTTAAAGGGGGCGAACACTGAAGCTTTCTTT.